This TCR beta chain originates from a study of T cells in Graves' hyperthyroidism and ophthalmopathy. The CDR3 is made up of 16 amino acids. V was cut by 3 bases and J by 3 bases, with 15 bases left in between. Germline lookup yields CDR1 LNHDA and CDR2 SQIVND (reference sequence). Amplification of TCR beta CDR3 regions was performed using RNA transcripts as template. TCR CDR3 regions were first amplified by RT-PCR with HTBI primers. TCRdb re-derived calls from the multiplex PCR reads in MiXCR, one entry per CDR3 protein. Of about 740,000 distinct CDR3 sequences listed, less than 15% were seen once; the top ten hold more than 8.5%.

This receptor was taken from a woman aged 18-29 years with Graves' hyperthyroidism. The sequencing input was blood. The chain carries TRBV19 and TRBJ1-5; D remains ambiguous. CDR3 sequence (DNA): TGTGCCAGTAGTATTTTCGGATCCAGTACCAATCAGCCCCAGCATTTT. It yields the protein CASSIFGSSTNQPQHF. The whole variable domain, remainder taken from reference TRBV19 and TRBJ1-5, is DGGITQSPKYLFRKEGQNVTLSCEQNLNHDAMYWYRQDPGQGLRLIYYSQIVNDFQKGDIAEGYSVSREKKESFPLTVTSAQKNPTAFYLCASSIFGSSTNQPQHFGDGTRLSIL.